Below, 10 T cell receptor beta chains from the same sample are listed, as sequenced in a study of CD8 T cells in ankylosing spondylitis listed by TCRdb under 2017. Library preparation was by 5' RACE. Sequencer: Illumina HiSeq 2500. TCRdb reprocessing: public reads trimmed at Q25 with fastp, clones called with MiXCR, in-frame beta chains kept. Rows matching on CDR3 protein sequence are summarized as one entry with the most common DNA and genes. This sample holds around 450,000 distinct CDR3 sequences; roughly 26% were observed only once. In total, the top ten clones hold about 0.9% of the sample. Antigen specificity for these receptors is unknown. The full study reports these points: A TCR beta motif made up of several highly homologous amino acid variants appeared to be characteristic of blood from ankylosing spondylitis patients.

Sequenced material: blood, either unsorted or a sorted T cell fraction (not recorded which). Source of these receptors: a male donor with ankylosing spondylitis.

The sample holds a few counts of this clonotype. The chain joins TRBV5-1 to TRBJ2-3, with 8 positions matching TRBD1. There are 16 residues in the CDR3. The V and J ends lost 3 bases and 0 bases, in that order; junction bases with no gene match: 6. The germline CDR1 and CDR2 sequences are SGHRS and YFSETQ. CDR3 loop: CASSSRTGSSTDTQYF. CDR3 in DNA: TGCGCCAGCAGCTCCCGGACAGGGTCAAGCACAGATACGCAGTATTTT.

This clonotype was counted between two and nine times. The rearrangement uses TRBV5-1 and TRBJ2-3; D call uncertain. Trimming pared 7 bases from V and 2 bases from J, leaving 14 bases between. The CDR3 has 14 residues. Germline V gene lookup returns CDR1 SGHRS and CDR2 YFSETQ. The DNA of the CDR3 is TGCGCCAGCGCCGAGGCGCTACCCACAGATACGCAGTATTTT. This encodes CASAEALPTDTQYF.

The chain joins TRBV5-1 to TRBJ2-5; the match to TRBD2 covers 7 bases. The germline V gene has CDR1 SGHRS and CDR2 YFSETQ. The CDR3 has 15 amino acids. With 3 bases clipped from V and 1 base from J, the junction kept 6 bases outside the gene matches. CDR3 residues: CASSWTGTTQETQYF. The CDR3 region has the DNA TGCGCCAGCAGCTGGACCGGGACTACCCAAGAGACCCAGTACTTC.

The V and J genes are TRBV15 and TRBJ2-5, with D possibly matching TRBD2 (6 bases). This CDR3 comprises 14 residues. Trimming shortened V by 1 base and J by 5 bases, and 11 bases separated the two germline ends. Per the germline V gene, CDR1 is LNHNV and CDR2 is YYDKDF (reference sequence). Here the CDR3 reads CATSRVGAGETQYF. The CDR3 coding sequence is TGTGCCACCAGCAGAGTTGGGGCGGGGGAGACCCAGTACTTC.

The V call is TRBV20-1, the J call TRBJ2-1, with 7 bases matching TRBD1. Unmatched junction bases numbered 14, after V lost 6 bases and J lost 6 bases. CDR1 DFQATT and CDR2 SNEGSKA come from the germline V gene (reference sequence). This CDR3 comprises 15 residues. The CDR3 loop is CSALDRQGPGNEQFF. The DNA of the CDR3 is TGCAGTGCCCTAGATAGACAGGGACCCGGCAATGAGCAGTTCTTC.

The V gene is TRBV19, the J gene TRBJ1-1, with 8 nucleotides matching TRBD1. Per germline, CDR1 LNHDA and CDR2 SQIVND (reference sequence). After removal of 3 bases from V and 3 bases from J, the junction contained 3 bases not matched to a gene. CDR3 length: 14 amino acids. The CDR3 loop is CASSIGQGDTEAFF. CDR3 coding DNA: TGTGCCAGTAGTATTGGACAGGGTGACACTGAAGCTTTCTTT.

This clonotype appeared a few times. CDR3 loop: CASSLDGNEKLFF. CDR3 bases: TGTGCCAGCAGCCTGGACGGTAATGAAAAACTGTTTTTT. The chain is built from TRBV6-2 or TRBV6-3 and TRBJ1-4; D is ambiguous. The CDR3 loop spans 13 amino acids. From germline, CDR1 is MNHEY and CDR2 SVGEGT. The V and J ends lost 6 bases and 4 bases respectively, with 9 bases between them.

This clonotype has a count of ten or more. CDR3 DNA: TGTGCCTGGAGTGCGGGCCCCGGCGGGAGAGAGACCCAGTACTTC. Translating gives CAWSAGPGGRETQYF. The rearrangement joins TRBV30 to TRBJ2-5; TRBD2 agrees at 7 bases. Germline V gene sequence: CDR1 GTSNPN, CDR2 SVGIG (reference sequence). This CDR3 region has 15 residues. V trimming: 1 base; J trimming: 4 bases; junction bases outside the gene matches: 9.

The sample holds a few counts of this clonotype. The genes are TRBV20-1 and TRBJ2-3; D is perhaps TRBD1 (7 bases). Per the germline V gene, CDR1 is DFQATT and CDR2 is SNEGSKA (reference sequence). Trimming cost V 3 bases and J 1 base, with 14 bases left between them. This CDR3 is built from 15 residues. The CDR3 bases are TGCAGTGCTAGTGTCCAGGGGGAGGGCACAGATACGCAGTATTTT. Protein sequence: CSASVQGEGTDTQYF.

J is TRBJ2-2 and V is TRBV12-3 or TRBV12-4, with D possibly matching TRBD1 (6 bases). The germline V and J ends were trimmed by 8 bases and 2 bases, with 12 bases remaining between them. This CDR3 comprises 14 residues. DNA of the CDR3: TGTGCCAGCCCCCGGGACATAAACACCGGGGAGCTGTTTTTT. Translation: CASPRDINTGELFF.